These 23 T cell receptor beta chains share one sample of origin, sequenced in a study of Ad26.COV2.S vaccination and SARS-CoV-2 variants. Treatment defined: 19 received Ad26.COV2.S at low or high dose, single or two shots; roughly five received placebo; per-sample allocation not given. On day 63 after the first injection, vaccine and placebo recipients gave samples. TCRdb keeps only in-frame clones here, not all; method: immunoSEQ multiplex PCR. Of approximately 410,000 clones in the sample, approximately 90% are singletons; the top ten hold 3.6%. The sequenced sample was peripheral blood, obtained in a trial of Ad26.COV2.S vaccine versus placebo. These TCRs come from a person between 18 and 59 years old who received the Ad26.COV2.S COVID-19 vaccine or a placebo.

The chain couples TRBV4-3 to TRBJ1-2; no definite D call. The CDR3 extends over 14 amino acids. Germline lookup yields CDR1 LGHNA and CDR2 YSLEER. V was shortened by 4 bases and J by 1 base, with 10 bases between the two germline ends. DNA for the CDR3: TGCGCCAGCAGCCCCAGTCTCGTTAACTATGGCTACACCTTC. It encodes CASSPSLVNYGYTF.

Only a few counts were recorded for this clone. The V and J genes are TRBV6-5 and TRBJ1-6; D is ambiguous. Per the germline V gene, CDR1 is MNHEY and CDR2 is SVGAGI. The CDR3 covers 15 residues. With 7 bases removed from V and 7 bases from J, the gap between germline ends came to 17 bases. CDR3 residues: CASTSNGRGNSPLHF. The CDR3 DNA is TGTGCCAGCACCTCAAACGGAAGAGGCAATTCACCCCTCCACTTT.

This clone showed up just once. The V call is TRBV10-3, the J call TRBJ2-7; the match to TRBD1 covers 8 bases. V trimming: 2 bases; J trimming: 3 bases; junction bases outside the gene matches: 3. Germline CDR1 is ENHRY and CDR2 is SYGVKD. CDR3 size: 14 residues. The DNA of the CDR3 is TGTGCCATCAGTGAGGGACAGGGAAACTACGAGCAGTACTTC. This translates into CAISEGQGNYEQYF.

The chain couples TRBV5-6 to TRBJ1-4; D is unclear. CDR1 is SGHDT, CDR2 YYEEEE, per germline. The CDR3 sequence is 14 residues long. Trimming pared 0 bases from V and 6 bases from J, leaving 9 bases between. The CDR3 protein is CASSLVVGDEKLFF. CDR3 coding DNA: TGTGCCAGCAGCTTGGTCGTAGGTGATGAAAAACTGTTTTTT.

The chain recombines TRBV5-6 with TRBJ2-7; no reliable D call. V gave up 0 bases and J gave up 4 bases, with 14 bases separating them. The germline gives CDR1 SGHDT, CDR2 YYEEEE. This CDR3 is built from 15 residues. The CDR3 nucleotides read TGTGCCAGCAGCTTGGAGTGGGCCTTGGGGTACGAGCAGTACTTC. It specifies CASSLEWALGYEQYF.

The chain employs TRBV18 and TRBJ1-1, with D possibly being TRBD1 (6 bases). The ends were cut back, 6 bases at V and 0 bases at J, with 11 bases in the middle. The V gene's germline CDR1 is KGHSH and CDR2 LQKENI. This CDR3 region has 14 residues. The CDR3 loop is CASSQGSLNTEAFF. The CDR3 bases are TGTGCCAGCTCCCAGGGGTCCCTGAACACTGAAGCTTTCTTT.

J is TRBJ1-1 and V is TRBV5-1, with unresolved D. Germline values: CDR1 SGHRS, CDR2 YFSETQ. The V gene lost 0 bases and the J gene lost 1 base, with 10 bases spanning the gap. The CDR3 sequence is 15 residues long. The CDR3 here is CASSLAMGTNTEAFF. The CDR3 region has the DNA TGCGCCAGCAGCTTGGCCATGGGAACGAACACTGAAGCTTTCTTT.

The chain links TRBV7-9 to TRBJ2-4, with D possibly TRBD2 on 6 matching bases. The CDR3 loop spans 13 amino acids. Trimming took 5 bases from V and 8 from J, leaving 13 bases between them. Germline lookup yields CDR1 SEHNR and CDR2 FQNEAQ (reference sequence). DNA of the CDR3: TGTGCCAGCAGCCCCCCCCCGGGGGACATTCAGTACTTC. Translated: CASSPPPGDIQYF. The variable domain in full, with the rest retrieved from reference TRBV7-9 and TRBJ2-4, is DTGVSQNPRHKITKRGQNVTFRCDPISEHNRLYWYRQTLGQGPEFLTYFQNEAQLEKSRLLSDRFSAERPKGSFSTLEIQRTEQGDSAMYLCASSPPPGDIQYFGAGTRLSVL.

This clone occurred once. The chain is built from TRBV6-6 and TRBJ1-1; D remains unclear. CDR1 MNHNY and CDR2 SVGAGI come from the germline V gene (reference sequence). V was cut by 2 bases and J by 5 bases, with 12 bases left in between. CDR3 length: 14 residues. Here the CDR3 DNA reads TGTGCCAGCAGTTACGACACTCGGGGTACTGAAGCTTTCTTT. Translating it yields CASSYDTRGTEAFF.

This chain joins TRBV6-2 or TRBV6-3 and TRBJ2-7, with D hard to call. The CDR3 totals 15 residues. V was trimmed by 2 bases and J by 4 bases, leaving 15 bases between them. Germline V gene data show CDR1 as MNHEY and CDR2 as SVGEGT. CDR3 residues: CASSYGLRKGYEQYF. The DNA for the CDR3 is TGTGCCAGCAGTTACGGGTTGAGGAAGGGATACGAGCAGTACTTC.

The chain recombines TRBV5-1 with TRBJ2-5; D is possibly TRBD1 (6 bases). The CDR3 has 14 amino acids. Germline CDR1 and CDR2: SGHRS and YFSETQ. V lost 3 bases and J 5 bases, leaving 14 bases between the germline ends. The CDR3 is CASSSTGRRETQYF. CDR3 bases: TGCGCCAGCAGCTCGACAGGCCGTCGGGAGACCCAGTACTTC.

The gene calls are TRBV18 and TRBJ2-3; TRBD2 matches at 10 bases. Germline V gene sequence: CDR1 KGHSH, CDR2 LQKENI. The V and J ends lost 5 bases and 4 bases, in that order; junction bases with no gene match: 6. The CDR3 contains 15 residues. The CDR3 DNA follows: TGTGCCAGCTCAGCGAGCGGGGGGGCCTCAGATACGCAGTATTTT. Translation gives CASSASGGASDTQYF. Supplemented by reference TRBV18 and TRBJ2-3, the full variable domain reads NAGVMQNPRHLVRRRGQEARLRCSPMKGHSHVYWYRQLPEEGLKFMVYLQKENIIDESGMPKERFSAEFPKEGPSILRIQQVVRGDSAAYFCASSASGGASDTQYFGPGTRLTVL.

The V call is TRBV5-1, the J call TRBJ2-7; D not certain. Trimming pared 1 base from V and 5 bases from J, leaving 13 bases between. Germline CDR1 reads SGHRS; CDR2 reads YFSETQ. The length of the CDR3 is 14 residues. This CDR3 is CASSLYLGDDEQYF. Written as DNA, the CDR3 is TGCGCCAGCAGCTTGTATCTAGGAGACGACGAGCAGTACTTC.

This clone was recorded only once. CDR3 DNA: TGTGCCAGCAGCCTACCTGCCGGCGAAACCTACGAGCAGTACTTC. It translates to CASSLPAGETYEQYF. The chain has TRBV5-5 and TRBJ2-7; D gene ambiguous. CDR1 and CDR2 (germline): SGHKS, YYEKEE (reference sequence). CDR3 size: 15 residues. The V end lost 4 bases, the J end lost 2 bases, and 16 bases lay between the germline ends. Filled out from reference TRBV5-5 and TRBJ2-7, the complete variable domain reads DAGVTQSPTHLIKTRGQQVTLRCSPISGHKSVSWYQQVLGQGPQFIFQYYEKEERGRGNFPDRFSARQFPNYSSELNVNALLLGDSALYLCASSLPAGETYEQYFGPGTRLTVT.

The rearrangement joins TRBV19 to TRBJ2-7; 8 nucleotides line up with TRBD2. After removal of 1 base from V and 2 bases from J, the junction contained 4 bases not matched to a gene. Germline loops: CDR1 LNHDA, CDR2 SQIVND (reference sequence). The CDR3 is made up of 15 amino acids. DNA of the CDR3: TGTGCCAGTAGTATAGTTGGCGGGGGGACCTACGAGCAGTACTTC. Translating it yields CASSIVGGGTYEQYF. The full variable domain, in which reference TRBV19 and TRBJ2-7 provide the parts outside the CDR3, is DGGITQSPKYLFRKEGQNVTLSCEQNLNHDAMYWYRQDPGQGLRLIYYSQIVNDFQKGDIAEGYSVSREKKESFPLTVTSAQKNPTAFYLCASSIVGGGTYEQYFGPGTRLTVT.

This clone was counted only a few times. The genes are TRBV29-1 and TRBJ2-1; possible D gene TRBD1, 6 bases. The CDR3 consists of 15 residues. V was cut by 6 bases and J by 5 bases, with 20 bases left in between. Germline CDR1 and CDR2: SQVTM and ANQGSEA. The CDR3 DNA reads TGCAGCGTACCAGGGGCCGTCTGGGGGAACAATGAGCAGTTCTTC. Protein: CSVPGAVWGNNEQFF.

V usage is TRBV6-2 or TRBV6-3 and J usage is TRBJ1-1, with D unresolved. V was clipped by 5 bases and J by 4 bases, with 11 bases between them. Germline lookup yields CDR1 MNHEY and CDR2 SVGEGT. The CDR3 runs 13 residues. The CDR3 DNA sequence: TGTGCCAGCAGTCCCAATCTGCCCACTGAAGCTTTCTTT. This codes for CASSPNLPTEAFF.

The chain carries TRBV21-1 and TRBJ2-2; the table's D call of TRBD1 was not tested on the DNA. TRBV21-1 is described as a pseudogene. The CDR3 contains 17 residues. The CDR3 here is CASSPDRIPRYTGELFF. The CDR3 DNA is TGTGCCAGCAGCCCAGACAGAATTCCCCGGTACACCGGGGAGCTGTTTTTT.

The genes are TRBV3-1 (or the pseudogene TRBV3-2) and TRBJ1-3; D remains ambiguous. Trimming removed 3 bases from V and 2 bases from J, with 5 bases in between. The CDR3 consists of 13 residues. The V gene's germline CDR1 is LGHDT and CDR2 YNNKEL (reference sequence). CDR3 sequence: CASSQSAGNTIYF. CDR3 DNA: TGTGCCAGCAGCCAGAGCGCTGGAAACACCATATATTTT.

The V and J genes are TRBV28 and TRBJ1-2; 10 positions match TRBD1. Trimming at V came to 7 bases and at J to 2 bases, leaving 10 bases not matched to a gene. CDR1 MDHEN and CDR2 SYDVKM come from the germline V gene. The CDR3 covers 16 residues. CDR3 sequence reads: CASTKLGDRGNYGYTF. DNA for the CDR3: TGTGCCAGCACTAAGCTGGGGGACAGGGGAAACTATGGCTACACCTTC.

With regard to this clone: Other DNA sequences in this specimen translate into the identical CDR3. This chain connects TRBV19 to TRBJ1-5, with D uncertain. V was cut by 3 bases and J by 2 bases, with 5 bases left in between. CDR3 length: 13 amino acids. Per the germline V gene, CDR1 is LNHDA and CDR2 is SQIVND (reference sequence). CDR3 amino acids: CASSIGGNQPQHF. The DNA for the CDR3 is TGTGCCAGTAGTATTGGCGGCAATCAGCCCCAGCATTTT. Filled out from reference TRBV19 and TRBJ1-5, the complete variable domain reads DGGITQSPKYLFRKEGQNVTLSCEQNLNHDAMYWYRQDPGQGLRLIYYSQIVNDFQKGDIAEGYSVSREKKESFPLTVTSAQKNPTAFYLCASSIGGNQPQHFGDGTRLSIL.

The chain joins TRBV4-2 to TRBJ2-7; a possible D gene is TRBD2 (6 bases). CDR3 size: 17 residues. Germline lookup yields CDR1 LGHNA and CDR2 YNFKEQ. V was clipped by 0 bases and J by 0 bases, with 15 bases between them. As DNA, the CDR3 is TGTGCCAGCAGCCAAGAGGTCGGACCCGGGAGCTCCTACGAGCAGTACTTC. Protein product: CASSQEVGPGSSYEQYF.

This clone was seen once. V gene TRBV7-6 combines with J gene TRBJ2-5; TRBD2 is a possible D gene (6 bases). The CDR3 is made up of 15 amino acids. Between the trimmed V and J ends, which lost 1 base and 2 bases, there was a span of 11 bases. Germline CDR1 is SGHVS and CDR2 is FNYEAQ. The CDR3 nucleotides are TGTGCCAGCAGCTTAGGTGGCGGGGTTCAAGAGACCCAGTACTTC. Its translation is CASSLGGGVQETQYF. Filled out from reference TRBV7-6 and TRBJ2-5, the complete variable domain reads GAGVSQSPRYKVTKRGQDVALRCDPISGHVSLYWYRQALGQGPEFLTYFNYEAQQDKSGLPNDRFSAERPEGSISTLTIQRTEQRDSAMYRCASSLGGGVQETQYFGPGTRLLVL.